A single T cell receptor beta chain is shown here with its context. This clone was found once. What antigen it recognizes has not been identified. Per-nucleotide qualities are absent, and no much larger clonotype sits a single base away. The immunoSEQ Assay, a bias-controlled multiplex PCR, was used to amplify TCRbeta CDR3 regions from genomic DNA. In the authors' own workflow: Nucleated cell counts per sample were estimated from amplification of reference gene primers within the assay. Sequence reads were collapsed and filtered to measure the absolute abundance of every unique TCRbeta CDR3 rearrangement. For each sample, productive Simpson clonality was calculated as the square root of Simpson's diversity index over productive rearrangements. TCRdb obtained this table from immuneACCESS and retained in-frame rearrangements with V and J assigned. These tables miss some clones; where compared with another copy, unresolved V genes account for less than half of the shortfall, and the remainder is unexplained. V, J and clone size are taken as reported in that table, and D and trimming were inferred from the DNA itself. Recorded for this sample are roughly 390,000 clones; around 87% of them occurred a single time. The top ten clonotypes cover roughly 10% of the sample.

The data stem from a study of blood T cell repertoires in COVID-19 (dated by TCRdb to the early 2020s). As for the study more broadly: Samples covering the acute and convalescent phases of COVID-19 were provided by collaborators in the United States, Italy and Spain. The material from the prospective study consisted of cDNA or gDNA derived from T cells, B-cell-depleted T cells, or PBMCs. The dataset comprised deeply sampled blood TCRbeta repertoires from subjects exposed to, actively infected with, or recovered from COVID-19. The repertoires were made available in a free public database intended to serve as a resource for research on the immune response to SARS-CoV-2. The samples were drawn from the first 160 participants of the ongoing ImmuneRACE study and from roughly 1,300 subjects provided by 6 global collaborators. Nearly every sample came with metadata listing a de-identified subject ID, COVID-19 status, age in years and sex. Where available, HLA class I and class II types were obtained from metadata supplied by the sample provider rather than from assay-based typing. Overall results and qualifications from the work: How much clinical and demographic metadata was included differed by source and by participant, and the metadata was provided uncurated.

In Seattle, one collaborating source enrolled patients while the infection was active and tracked those patients longitudinally over the course of disease. The collaborating institutions used their own protocols to collect whole blood in K2EDTA tubes. For TCRbeta analysis, collaborator samples were shipped as frozen whole blood, as isolated PBMCs, or as DNA extracted from either sample type. At the junction V is shortened by 2 bases and J by 1 base, with 8 bases in between. From cysteine to phenylalanine, the CDR3 is 14 amino acids long. Just the 42-base CDR3 DNA is kept, in frame starting at base 1. From the germline V gene (reference sequence), CDR1 is LNHDA and CDR2 is SQIVND.

The clonotype originates from a woman aged 25 to 39 with COVID-19, enrolled during active disease. The rearranged segments are TRBV19 and TRBJ1-1; no D gene can be assigned with confidence. The sample comprised peripheral blood. The CDR3 protein sequence reads: CASSILGPNTEAFF. The sequenced DNA is TGTGCCAGTAGTATATTGGGCCCGAACACTGAAGCTTTCTTT.